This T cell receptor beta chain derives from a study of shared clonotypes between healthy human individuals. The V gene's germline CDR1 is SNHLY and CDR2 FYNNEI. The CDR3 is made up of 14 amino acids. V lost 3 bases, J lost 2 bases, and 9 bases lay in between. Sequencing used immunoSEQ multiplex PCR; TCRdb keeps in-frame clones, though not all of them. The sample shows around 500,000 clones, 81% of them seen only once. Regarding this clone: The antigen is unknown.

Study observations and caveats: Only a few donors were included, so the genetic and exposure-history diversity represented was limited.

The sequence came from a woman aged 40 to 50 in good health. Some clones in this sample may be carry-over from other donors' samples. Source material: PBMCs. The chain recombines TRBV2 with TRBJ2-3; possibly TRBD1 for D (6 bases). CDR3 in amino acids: CASSEDRYTDTQYF. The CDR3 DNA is TGTGCCAGCAGTGAGGACAGATACACAGATACGCAGTATTTT.